This T cell receptor (beta chain) was retrieved from a study of shared T cell receptors in the human thymus. TCRdb's copy holds only in-frame clones and misses some; the assay was immunoSEQ multiplex PCR. The sample shows some 720,000 clones, 88% of them seen only once. Germline V lookup: CDR1 MDHEN, CDR2 SYDVKM. Deletions cut 1 base from V and 6 bases from J, with 24 bases between. The CDR3 totals 18 residues. These data were also filed under a second study, of human thymus T cells.

The chain employs TRBV28 and TRBJ2-5, with a possible D match to TRBD2 (6 bases). Sequencing was done on a sample of thymocytes. This TCR was sampled from a boy less than two years old with a congenital heart defect. The CDR3 protein is CASSLFLAGRWGSKTQYF. Here the CDR3 DNA reads TGTGCCAGCAGTTTATTTCTGGCGGGAAGGTGGGGGTCCAAGACCCAGTACTTC.